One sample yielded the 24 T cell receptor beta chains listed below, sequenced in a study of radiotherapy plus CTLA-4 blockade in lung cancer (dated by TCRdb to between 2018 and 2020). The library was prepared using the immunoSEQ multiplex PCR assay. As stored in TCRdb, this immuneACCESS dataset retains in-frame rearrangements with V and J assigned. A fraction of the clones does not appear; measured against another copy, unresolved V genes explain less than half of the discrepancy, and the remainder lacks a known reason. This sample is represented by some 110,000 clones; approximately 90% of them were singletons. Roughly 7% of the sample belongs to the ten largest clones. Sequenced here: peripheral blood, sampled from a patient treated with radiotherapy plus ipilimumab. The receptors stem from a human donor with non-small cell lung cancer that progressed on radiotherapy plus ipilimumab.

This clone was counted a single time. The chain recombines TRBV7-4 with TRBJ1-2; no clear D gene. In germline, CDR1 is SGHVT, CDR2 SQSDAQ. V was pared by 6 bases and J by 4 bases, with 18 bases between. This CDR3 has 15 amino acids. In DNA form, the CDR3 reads TGTGCCAGCAGACATGGTTTCGAAAACCCCTATGGCTACACCTTC. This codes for CASRHGFENPYGYTF.

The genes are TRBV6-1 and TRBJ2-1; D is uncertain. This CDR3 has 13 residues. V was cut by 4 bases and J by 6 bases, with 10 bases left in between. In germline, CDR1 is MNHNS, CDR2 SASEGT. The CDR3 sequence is CASSVWAVNEQFF. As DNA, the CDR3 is TGTGCCAGCAGTGTGTGGGCCGTCAATGAGCAGTTCTTC.

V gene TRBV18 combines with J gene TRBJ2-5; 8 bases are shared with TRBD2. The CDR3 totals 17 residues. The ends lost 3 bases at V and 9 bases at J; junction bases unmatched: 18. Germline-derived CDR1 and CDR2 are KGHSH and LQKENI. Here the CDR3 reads CASSPSQRVPIGGAQYF. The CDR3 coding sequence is TGTGCCAGCTCACCGAGCCAGCGGGTGCCCATCGGGGGGGCCCAGTACTTC. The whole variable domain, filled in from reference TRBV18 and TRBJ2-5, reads NAGVMQNPRHLVRRRGQEARLRCSPMKGHSHVYWYRQLPEEGLKFMVYLQKENIIDESGMPKERFSAEFPKEGPSILRIQQVVRGDSAAYFCASSPSQRVPIGGAQYFGPGTRLLVL.

CDR3: CASSLDPGGWHEKLFF. The CDR3 DNA is TGTGCCAGCAGCTTAGATCCTGGGGGCTGGCATGAAAAACTGTTTTTT. The rearrangement joins TRBV11-2 to TRBJ1-4; possible D gene TRBD1, 6 bases. The CDR3 extends over 16 amino acids. Germline loops: CDR1 SGHAT, CDR2 FQNNGV. With 0 bases removed from V and 6 bases from J, the gap between germline ends came to 14 bases. The full variable domain, its missing parts supplied by reference TRBV11-2 and TRBJ1-4, is EAGVAQSPRYKIIEKRQSVAFWCNPISGHATLYWYQQILGQGPKLLIQFQNNGVVDDSQLPKDRFSAERLKGVDSTLKIQPAKLEDSAVYLCASSLDPGGWHEKLFFGSGTQLSVL.

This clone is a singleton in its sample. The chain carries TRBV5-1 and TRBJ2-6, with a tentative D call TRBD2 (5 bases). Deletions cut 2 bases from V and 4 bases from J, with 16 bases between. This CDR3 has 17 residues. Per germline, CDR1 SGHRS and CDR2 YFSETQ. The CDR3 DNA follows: TGCGCCAGCAGCTTTGGGCCAAGAGGGTCGGGGGCCAACGTCCTGACTTTC. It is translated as CASSFGPRGSGANVLTF.

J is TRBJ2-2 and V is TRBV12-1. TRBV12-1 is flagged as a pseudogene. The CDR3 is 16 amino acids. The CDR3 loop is CASILREKVNTGELFF. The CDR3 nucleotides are TGTGCCAGCATCCTCAGGGAGAAGGTGAACACCGGGGAGCTGTTTTTT.

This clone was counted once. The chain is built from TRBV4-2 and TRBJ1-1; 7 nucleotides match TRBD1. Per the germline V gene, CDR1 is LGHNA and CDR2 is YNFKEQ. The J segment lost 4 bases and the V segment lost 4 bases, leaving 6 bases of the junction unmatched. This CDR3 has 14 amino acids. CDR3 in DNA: TGTGCCAGCAGCCTGGTACAGGGGCGCACTGAAGCTTTCTTT. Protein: CASSLVQGRTEAFF.

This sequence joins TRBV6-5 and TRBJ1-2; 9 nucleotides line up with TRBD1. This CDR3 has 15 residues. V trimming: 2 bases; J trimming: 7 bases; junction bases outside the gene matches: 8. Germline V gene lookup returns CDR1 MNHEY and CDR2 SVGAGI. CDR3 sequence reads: CASSYEGTGRRGYTF. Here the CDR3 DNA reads TGTGCCAGCAGTTACGAGGGGACAGGGCGGCGTGGCTACACCTTC.

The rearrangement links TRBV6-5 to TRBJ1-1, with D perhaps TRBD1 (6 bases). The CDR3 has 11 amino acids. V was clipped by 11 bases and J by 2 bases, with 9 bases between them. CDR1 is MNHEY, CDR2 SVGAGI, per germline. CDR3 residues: CAARGNTEAFF. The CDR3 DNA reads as TGTGCCGCCAGGGGAAACACTGAAGCTTTCTTT.

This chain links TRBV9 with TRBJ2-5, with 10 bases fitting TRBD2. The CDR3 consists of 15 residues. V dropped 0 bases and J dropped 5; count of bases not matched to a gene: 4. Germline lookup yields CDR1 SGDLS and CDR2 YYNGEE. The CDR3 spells CASSVEASGSETQYF. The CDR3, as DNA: TGTGCCAGCAGCGTAGAGGCTAGCGGGAGTGAGACCCAGTACTTC. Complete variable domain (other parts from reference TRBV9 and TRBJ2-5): DSGVTQTPKHLITATGQRVTLRCSPRSGDLSVYWYQQSLDQGLQFLIQYYNGEERAKGNILERFSAQQFPDLHSELNLSSLELGDSALYFCASSVEASGSETQYFGPGTRLLVL.

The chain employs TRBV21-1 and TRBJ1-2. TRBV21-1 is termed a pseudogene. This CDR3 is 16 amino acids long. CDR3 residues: CASSKVRGRLRYGYTF. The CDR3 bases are TGTGCCAGCAGCAAAGTTCGGGGAAGACTTCGCTATGGCTACACCTTC.

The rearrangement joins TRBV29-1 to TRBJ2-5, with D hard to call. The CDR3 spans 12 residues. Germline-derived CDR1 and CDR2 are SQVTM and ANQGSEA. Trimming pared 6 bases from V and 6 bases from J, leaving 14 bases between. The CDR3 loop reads CSVNSLHQTQYF. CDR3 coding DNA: TGCAGCGTGAATTCCCTCCATCAGACCCAGTACTTC. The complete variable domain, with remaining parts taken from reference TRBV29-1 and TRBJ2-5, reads SAVISQKPSRDICQRGTSLTIQCQVDSQVTMMFWYRQQPGQSLTLIATANQGSEATYESGFVIDKFPISRPNLTFSTLTVSNMSPEDSSIYLCSVNSLHQTQYFGPGTRLLVL.

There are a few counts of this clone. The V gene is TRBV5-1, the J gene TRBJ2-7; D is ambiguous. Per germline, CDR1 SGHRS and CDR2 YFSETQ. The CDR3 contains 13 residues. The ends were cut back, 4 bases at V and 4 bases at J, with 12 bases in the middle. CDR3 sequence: CASSLVSGYEQYF. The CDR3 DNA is TGCGCCAGCAGCCTCGTCTCTGGGTACGAGCAGTACTTC.

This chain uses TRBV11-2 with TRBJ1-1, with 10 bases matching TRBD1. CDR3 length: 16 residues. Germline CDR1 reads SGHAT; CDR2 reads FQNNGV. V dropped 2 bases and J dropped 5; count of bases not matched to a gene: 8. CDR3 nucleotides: TGTGCCAGCAGCTTAATACCCGCGGGACAGGGGACTGAAGCTTTCTTT. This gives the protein CASSLIPAGQGTEAFF.

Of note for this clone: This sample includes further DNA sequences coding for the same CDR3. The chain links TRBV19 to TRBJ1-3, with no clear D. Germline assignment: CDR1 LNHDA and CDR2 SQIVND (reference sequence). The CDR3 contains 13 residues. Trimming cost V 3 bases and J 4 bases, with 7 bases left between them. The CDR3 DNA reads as TGTGCCAGTAGTATGTCCTCGGGAAACACCATATATTTT. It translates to CASSMSSGNTIYF.

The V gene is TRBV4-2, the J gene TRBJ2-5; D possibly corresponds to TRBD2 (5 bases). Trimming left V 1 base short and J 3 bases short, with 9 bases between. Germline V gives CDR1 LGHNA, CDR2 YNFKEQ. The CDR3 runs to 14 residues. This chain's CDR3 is CASSQGGREETQYF. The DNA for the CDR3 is TGTGCCAGCAGCCAAGGCGGGCGGGAAGAGACCCAGTACTTC.

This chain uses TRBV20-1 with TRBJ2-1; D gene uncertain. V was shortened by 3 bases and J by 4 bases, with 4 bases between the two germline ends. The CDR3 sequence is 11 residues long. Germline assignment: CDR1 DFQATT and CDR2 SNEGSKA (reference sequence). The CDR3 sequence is CSASQYNEQFF. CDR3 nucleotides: TGCAGTGCTAGCCAATACAATGAGCAGTTCTTC.

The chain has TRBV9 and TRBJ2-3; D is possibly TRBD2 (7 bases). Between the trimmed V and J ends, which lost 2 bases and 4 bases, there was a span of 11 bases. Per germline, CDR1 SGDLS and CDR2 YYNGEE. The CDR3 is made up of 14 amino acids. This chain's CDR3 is CASSVEGGPDTQYF. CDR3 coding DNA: TGTGCCAGCAGCGTGGAGGGGGGGCCAGATACGCAGTATTTT. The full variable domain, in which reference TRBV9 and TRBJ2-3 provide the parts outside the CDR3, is DSGVTQTPKHLITATGQRVTLRCSPRSGDLSVYWYQQSLDQGLQFLIQYYNGEERAKGNILERFSAQQFPDLHSELNLSSLELGDSALYFCASSVEGGPDTQYFGPGTRLTVL.

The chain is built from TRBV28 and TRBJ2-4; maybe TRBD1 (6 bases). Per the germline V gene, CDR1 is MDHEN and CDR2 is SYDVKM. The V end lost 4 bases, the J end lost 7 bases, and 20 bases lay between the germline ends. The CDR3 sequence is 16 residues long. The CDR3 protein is CASSSPADRGNNIQYF. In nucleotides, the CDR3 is TGTGCCAGCAGTTCACCCGCGGACAGAGGGAATAACATTCAGTACTTC.

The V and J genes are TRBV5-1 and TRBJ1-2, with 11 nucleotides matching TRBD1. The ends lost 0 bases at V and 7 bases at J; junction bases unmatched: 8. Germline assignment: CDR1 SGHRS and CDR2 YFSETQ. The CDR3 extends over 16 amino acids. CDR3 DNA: TGCGCCAGCAGCTTGGAGGCGGGACAGGGGGTGTTTGGCTACACCTTC. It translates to CASSLEAGQGVFGYTF.

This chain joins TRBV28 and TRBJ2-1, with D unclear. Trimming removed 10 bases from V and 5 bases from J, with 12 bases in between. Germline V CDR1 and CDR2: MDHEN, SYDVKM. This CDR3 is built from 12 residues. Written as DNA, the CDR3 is TGTGCCACCAGCGTACTTAACAATGAGCAGTTCTTC. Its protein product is CATSVLNNEQFF.

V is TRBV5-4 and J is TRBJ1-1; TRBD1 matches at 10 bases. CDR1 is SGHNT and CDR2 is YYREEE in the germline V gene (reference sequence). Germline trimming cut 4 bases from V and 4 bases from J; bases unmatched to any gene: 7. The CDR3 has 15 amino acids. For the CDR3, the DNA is TGTGCCAGCAGCAGACAGGGGGCCTTAGTCACTGAAGCTTTCTTT. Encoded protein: CASSRQGALVTEAFF.

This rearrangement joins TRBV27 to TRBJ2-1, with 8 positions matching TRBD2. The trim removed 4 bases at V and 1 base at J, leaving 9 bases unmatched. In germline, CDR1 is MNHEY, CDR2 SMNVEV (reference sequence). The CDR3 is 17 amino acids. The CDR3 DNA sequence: TGTGCCAGCAGTTCCCCCCCTAGCGGGTGGTCCTACAATGAGCAGTTCTTC. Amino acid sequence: CASSSPPSGWSYNEQFF.

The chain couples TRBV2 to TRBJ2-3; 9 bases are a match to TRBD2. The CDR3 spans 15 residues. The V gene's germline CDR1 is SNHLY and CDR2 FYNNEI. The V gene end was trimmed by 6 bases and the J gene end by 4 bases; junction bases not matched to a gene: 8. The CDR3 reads CASRIIAGASDTQYF. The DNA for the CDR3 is TGTGCCAGCAGAATTATAGCGGGAGCTTCAGATACGCAGTATTTT.